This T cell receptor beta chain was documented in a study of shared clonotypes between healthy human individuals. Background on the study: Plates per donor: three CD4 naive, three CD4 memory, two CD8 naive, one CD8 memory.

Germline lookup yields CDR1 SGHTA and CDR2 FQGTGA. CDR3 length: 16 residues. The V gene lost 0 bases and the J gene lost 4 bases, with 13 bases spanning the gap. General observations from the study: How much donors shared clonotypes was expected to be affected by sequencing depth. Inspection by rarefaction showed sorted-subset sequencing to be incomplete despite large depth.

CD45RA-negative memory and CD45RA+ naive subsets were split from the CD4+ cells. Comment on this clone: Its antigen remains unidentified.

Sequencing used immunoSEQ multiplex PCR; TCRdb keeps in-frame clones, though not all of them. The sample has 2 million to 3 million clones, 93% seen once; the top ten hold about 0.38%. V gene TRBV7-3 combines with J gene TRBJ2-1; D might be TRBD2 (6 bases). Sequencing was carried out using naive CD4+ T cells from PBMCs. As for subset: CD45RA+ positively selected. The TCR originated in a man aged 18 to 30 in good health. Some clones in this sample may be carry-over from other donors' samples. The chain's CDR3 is CASSLTGRGYYNEQFF. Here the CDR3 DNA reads TGTGCCAGCAGCTTAACCGGGCGGGGTTATTACAATGAGCAGTTCTTC.